This passage covers 29 T cell receptor beta chains from one sample sequenced in a study of radiotherapy plus CTLA-4 blockade in lung cancer listed by TCRdb under 2018. The library relied on the immunoSEQ multiplex PCR assay. TCRdb limited this immuneACCESS table to in-frame rearrangements with V and J called. A share of clones is missing; checked studies link under half to unresolved V genes, and the rest is unexplained. The sample table lists over 85,000 clones, approximately 75% of them with a count of one. The ten largest clones add up to 2.8% of the sample. Sequenced material: peripheral blood, taken from a patient treated with radiotherapy plus ipilimumab. These receptor sequences come from a human donor with non-small cell lung cancer who had a partial response to radiotherapy plus ipilimumab. Some clones in this sample may be carry-over from other donors' samples.

CDR3 residues: CASSLEGVVVEAFF. CDR3 DNA: TGTGCCAGCAGCTTAGAGGGAGTAGTTGTTGAAGCTTTCTTT. The V call is TRBV11-3, the J call TRBJ1-1, with no clear D. The CDR3 contains 14 residues. Germline V gene data show CDR1 as SGHNT and CDR2 as YENEEA. V was shortened by 0 bases and J by 7 bases, with 12 bases between the two germline ends.

V usage is TRBV6-1 and J usage is TRBJ2-7; no clear D gene. Germline values: CDR1 MNHNS, CDR2 SASEGT. The CDR3 is made up of 12 amino acids. V gave up 6 bases and J gave up 4 bases, with 10 bases separating them. The CDR3 here is CASSAFGYEQYF. Written as DNA, the CDR3 is TGTGCCAGCAGCGCGTTCGGTTACGAGCAGTACTTC.

This clone was detected a few times. V usage is TRBV28 and J usage is TRBJ2-2, with 8 nucleotides matching TRBD1. CDR1 and CDR2 (germline): MDHEN, SYDVKM. Germline trimming cut 9 bases from V and 7 bases from J; bases unmatched to any gene: 10. The CDR3 covers 14 residues. The CDR3 loop reads CASCYRGSSGELFF. CDR3 sequence (DNA): TGTGCCAGTTGCTACAGGGGGTCGAGCGGGGAGCTGTTTTTT.

The rearrangement links TRBV19 to TRBJ2-7; 7 positions match TRBD2. The CDR3 has 15 amino acids. Germline V CDR1 and CDR2: LNHDA, SQIVND (reference sequence). V gave up 7 bases and J gave up 4 bases; unmatched junction bases: 13. This CDR3 reads CASNIVGGPTYEQYF. CDR3 bases: TGTGCCAGTAATATCGTGGGAGGGCCGACTTACGAGCAGTACTTC.

The chain employs TRBV5-1 and TRBJ1-5, with 7 nucleotides matching TRBD1. From germline, CDR1 is SGHRS and CDR2 YFSETQ. The CDR3 spans 16 residues. V dropped 4 bases and J dropped 2; count of bases not matched to a gene: 9. CDR3 nucleotide sequence: TGCGCCAGCAGCCGACTGCCAGGGGGTGGCAATCAGCCCCAGCATTTT. It specifies CASSRLPGGGNQPQHF.

The J gene is TRBJ1-5, the V gene TRBV28; possibly TRBD1 for D (5 bases). The CDR3 is 14 residues long. Germline V lookup: CDR1 MDHEN, CDR2 SYDVKM. The ends were cut back, 5 bases at V and 2 bases at J, with 10 bases in the middle. The CDR3 DNA follows: TGTGCCAGCAGTAGCCCGGGGGGCAATCAGCCCCAGCATTTT. Translating gives CASSSPGGNQPQHF. The whole variable domain, filled in from reference TRBV28 and TRBJ1-5, reads DVKVTQSSRYLVKRTGEKVFLECVQDMDHENMFWYRQDPGLGLRLIYFSYDVKMKEKGDIPEGYSVSREKKERFSLILESASTNQTSMYLCASSSPGGNQPQHFGDGTRLSIL.

This clone was observed a few times. The CDR3 loop is CASRFTSASNEQFF. CDR3 nucleotides: TGTGCCAGCAGATTTACTTCCGCATCCAATGAGCAGTTCTTC. The chain joins TRBV7-9 to TRBJ2-1; D not certain. The CDR3 is 14 residues long. Between the trimmed V and J ends, which lost 6 bases and 6 bases, there was a span of 15 bases. Germline values: CDR1 SEHNR, CDR2 FQNEAQ (reference sequence).

The table lists this clone with a few counts. The chain carries TRBV6-5 and TRBJ1-5; TRBD1 is a possible D gene (6 bases). The CDR3 totals 14 residues. V lost 6 bases, J lost 2 bases, and 11 bases lay in between. CDR1 is MNHEY, CDR2 SVGAGI, per germline. The CDR3 sequence is CASRKTGRNQPQHF. In DNA form, the CDR3 reads TGTGCCAGCAGGAAGACAGGTCGCAATCAGCCCCAGCATTTT.

This chain uses TRBV7-3 with TRBJ2-1, with 7 positions matching TRBD2. J gave up 1 base and V 5 bases, and 5 bases lay outside the gene matches. The CDR3 loop spans 15 amino acids. In germline, CDR1 is SGHTA, CDR2 FQGTGA. In DNA, the CDR3 is TGTGCCAGCAGCACCACTAGCGCTTCCTACAATGAGCAGTTCTTC. This translates into CASSTTSASYNEQFF.

This clone showed up just a few times. The V gene is TRBV10-3, the J gene TRBJ1-1; 7 bases map to TRBD1. Germline CDR1 is ENHRY and CDR2 is SYGVKD. Trimming removed 6 bases from V and 2 bases from J; junction bases left unmatched: 3. The CDR3 totals 13 residues. In nucleotides, the CDR3 is TGTGCCATCAGCGACAGGGAAAACACTGAAGCTTTCTTT. The encoded protein is CAISDRENTEAFF.

The chain has TRBV4-3 and TRBJ1-3, with 8 bases identical to TRBD1. With 2 bases clipped from V and 0 bases from J, the junction kept 9 bases outside the gene matches. The CDR3 is made up of 18 amino acids. The V gene's germline CDR1 is LGHNA and CDR2 YSLEER. CDR3 region: CASSQTDRGWSSGNTIYF. The CDR3 nucleotides read TGCGCCAGCAGCCAAACCGACAGGGGATGGAGCTCTGGAAACACCATATATTTT.

This clone was detected once. The chain links TRBV28 to TRBJ2-3; the match to TRBD2 covers 10 bases. This CDR3 contains 15 residues. Germline loops: CDR1 MDHEN, CDR2 SYDVKM. Trimming at V came to 5 bases and at J to 6 bases, leaving 8 bases not matched to a gene. The CDR3 nucleotides are TGTGCCAGCAGTGGAGCGGGGGGGGTCGGTGATACGCAGTATTTT. It translates to CASSGAGGVGDTQYF.

V gene TRBV28 combines with J gene TRBJ2-1; 9 nucleotides line up with TRBD2. V was pared by 5 bases and J by 2 bases, with 7 bases of the junction left unmatched. Germline CDR1 is MDHEN and CDR2 is SYDVKM. The CDR3 totals 16 residues. CDR3 residues: CASSQRGALTYNEQFF. As DNA, the CDR3 is TGTGCCAGCAGTCAGCGGGGGGCGCTGACCTACAATGAGCAGTTCTTC.

The gene calls are TRBV6-6 and TRBJ2-5; D gene uncertain. The length of the CDR3 is 14 residues. CDR1 is MNHNY, CDR2 SVGAGI, per germline (reference sequence). The V and J ends lost 3 bases and 5 bases respectively, with 13 bases between them. CDR3 sequence: CASSYRQRRETQYF. CDR3 bases: TGTGCCAGCAGTTATCGGCAGCGACGGGAGACCCAGTACTTC.

The gene calls are TRBV7-8 and TRBJ1-6; D gene uncertain. In germline, CDR1 is SGHVS, CDR2 FQNEAQ. The CDR3 loop spans 16 amino acids. The ends were cut back, 2 bases at V and 8 bases at J, with 16 bases in the middle. The chain's CDR3 is CASSLRLEVRYSPLHF. CDR3 coding DNA: TGTGCCAGCAGCTTACGGTTAGAGGTTAGATATTCACCCCTCCACTTT.

This clone was counted between two and nine times. This sequence joins TRBV11-2 and TRBJ2-7; 8 bases are a match to TRBD1. CDR3 size: 14 residues. CDR1 and CDR2 from the germline V gene are SGHAT and FQNNGV. V gave up 5 bases and J gave up 1 base; unmatched junction bases: 4. CDR3 bases: TGTGCCAGCAGCCAAGGACAGGGATCCTACGAGCAGTACTTC. It codes for CASSQGQGSYEQYF. The whole variable domain, filled in from reference TRBV11-2 and TRBJ2-7, reads EAGVAQSPRYKIIEKRQSVAFWCNPISGHATLYWYQQILGQGPKLLIQFQNNGVVDDSQLPKDRFSAERLKGVDSTLKIQPAKLEDSAVYLCASSQGQGSYEQYFGPGTRLTVT.

This sequence joins TRBV28 and TRBJ2-3, with 8 positions matching TRBD2. This CDR3 has 14 residues. Germline loops: CDR1 MDHEN, CDR2 SYDVKM. V was clipped by 6 bases and J by 6 bases; unmatched bases: 8. The CDR3 DNA reads TGTGCCAGCAGACTCGGGGGGGCCAGGGATACGCAGTATTTT. It is translated as CASRLGGARDTQYF.

Turning to this clone: The same CDR3 can be traced to other DNA sequences in this sample. J is TRBJ2-1 and V is TRBV5-1, with 8 bases lining up with TRBD2. The germline gives CDR1 SGHRS, CDR2 YFSETQ. This CDR3 has 15 residues. V dropped 1 base and J dropped 3; count of bases not matched to a gene: 3. The CDR3: CASSLSTSGYNEQFF. CDR3 coding DNA: TGCGCCAGCAGCTTGAGTACTAGCGGCTACAATGAGCAGTTCTTC. Complete variable domain (other parts from reference TRBV5-1 and TRBJ2-1): KAGVTQTPRYLIKTRGQQVTLSCSPISGHRSVSWYQQTPGQGLQFLFEYFSETQRNKGNFPGRFSGRQFSNSRSEMNVSTLELGDSALYLCASSLSTSGYNEQFFGPGTRLTVL.

The chain carries TRBV5-1 and TRBJ2-7, with D perhaps TRBD2 (6 bases). Per the germline V gene, CDR1 is SGHRS and CDR2 is YFSETQ. The CDR3 has 14 amino acids. Trimming left V 5 bases short and J 2 bases short, with 14 bases between. The CDR3 sequence: CASREPGAAYEQYF. Here the CDR3 DNA reads TGCGCCAGCAGAGAACCGGGAGCAGCCTACGAGCAGTACTTC.

Only one count was recorded for this clone. At one end the junction does not follow the germline gene, possibly because of a read error. The chain couples TRBV4-1 to TRBJ2-7; TRBD1 might be the D (6 bases). Germline loops: CDR1 MGHRA, CDR2 YSYEKL. The CDR3 contains 14 residues. This CDR3 reads CASSLGQGTYEQYF. The CDR3 DNA follows: TGTGCCAGCAGCCTCGGGCAGGGGACCTACGAGCAGTACTTC.

This clone has just one count. The chain joins TRBV27 to TRBJ1-5, with TRBD1 identical over 8 bases. After removal of 9 bases from V and 5 bases from J, the junction contained 6 bases not matched to a gene. The CDR3 sequence is 13 residues long. Germline CDR1 reads MNHEY; CDR2 reads SMNVEV (reference sequence). CDR3 in amino acids: CASAQGAHQPQHF. DNA for the CDR3: TGTGCCAGTGCCCAGGGGGCCCATCAGCCCCAGCATTTT.

V and J are TRBV5-1 and TRBJ2-2, with TRBD2 matching over 11 bases. V shed 1 base, J shed 5 bases, and the junction held 4 bases outside the gene matches. The germline V gene has CDR1 SGHRS and CDR2 YFSETQ. The CDR3 has 16 amino acids. The CDR3 loop reads CASSLSTSGRTGELFF. In nucleotides, the CDR3 is TGCGCCAGCAGCTTGTCTACTAGCGGGAGAACCGGGGAGCTGTTTTTT.

In this sample, this clone is medium-sized (0.01 to 0.1%). CDR3 in amino acids: CASSLGGGGTQYF. The CDR3 DNA reads as TGTGCCAGCAGCTTAGGGGGCGGCGGTACGCAGTATTTT. V and J are TRBV7-6 and TRBJ2-3, with a weak D call TRBD1 (5 bases). CDR1 SGHVS and CDR2 FNYEAQ come from the germline V gene. V dropped 1 base and J dropped 8 bases, with 10 bases sitting between them. The CDR3 runs to 13 residues.

This clone came up a few times. In DNA form, the CDR3 reads TGCGCCAGCAGCCAAGATCATGGCAACTATGGCTACACCTTC. Its translation: CASSQDHGNYGYTF. The chain combines TRBV4-3 with TRBJ1-2; D is ambiguous. Germline V gene sequence: CDR1 LGHNA, CDR2 YSLEER. The CDR3 has 14 residues. Trimming took off 0 bases at V and 2 bases at J, with 7 bases between the two ends.

The genes are TRBV5-8 and TRBJ1-1; D perhaps matches TRBD1 (6 bases). The CDR3 totals 17 residues. The V end lost 0 bases, the J end lost 0 bases, and 15 bases lay between the germline ends. Looked up from germline, CDR1 is SGHTS and CDR2 is YDEGEE. CDR3 in DNA: TGTGCCAGCAGCTTGGCTCCGGGACACCTCTTGAACACTGAAGCTTTCTTT. Its translation: CASSLAPGHLLNTEAFF.

CDR3 protein: CASSLRGPYNEQFF. The DNA for the CDR3 is TGTGCCAGCAGTTTAAGGGGGCCCTACAATGAGCAGTTCTTC. The chain employs TRBV28 and TRBJ2-1; 7 bases are a match to TRBD1. The CDR3 covers 14 residues. Germline V CDR1 and CDR2: MDHEN, SYDVKM. Trimming removed 2 bases from V and 2 bases from J; junction bases left unmatched: 0.

The chain employs TRBV19 and TRBJ2-7; 10 bases align to TRBD1. V lost 11 bases to trimming and J lost 5 bases; unmatched junction nucleotides: 9. CDR1 LNHDA and CDR2 SQIVND come from the germline V gene (reference sequence). The CDR3 loop spans 13 amino acids. The CDR3 protein is CAEGGGTGDEQYF. Written as DNA, the CDR3 is TGTGCCGAGGGGGGAGGGACAGGGGACGAGCAGTACTTC.

This clone was counted a few times. The chain carries TRBV2 and TRBJ1-3, with D hard to call. In germline, CDR1 is SNHLY, CDR2 FYNNEI. The CDR3 runs 12 residues. V was trimmed by 2 bases and J by 4 bases, leaving 3 bases between them. CDR3 in DNA: TGTGCCAGCAGTGAACAGGGAAACACCATATATTTT. Protein sequence: CASSEQGNTIYF.

The CDR3 bases are TGTGCCAGCTCACCTAGACTAGCGGGGCCGTCTAGCACAGATACGCAGTATTTT. This sequence encodes CASSPRLAGPSSTDTQYF. The rearrangement links TRBV18 to TRBJ2-3; 11 bases align to TRBD2. V was pared by 3 bases and J by 0 bases, with 8 bases of the junction left unmatched. The CDR3 contains 18 residues. Germline values: CDR1 KGHSH, CDR2 LQKENI.